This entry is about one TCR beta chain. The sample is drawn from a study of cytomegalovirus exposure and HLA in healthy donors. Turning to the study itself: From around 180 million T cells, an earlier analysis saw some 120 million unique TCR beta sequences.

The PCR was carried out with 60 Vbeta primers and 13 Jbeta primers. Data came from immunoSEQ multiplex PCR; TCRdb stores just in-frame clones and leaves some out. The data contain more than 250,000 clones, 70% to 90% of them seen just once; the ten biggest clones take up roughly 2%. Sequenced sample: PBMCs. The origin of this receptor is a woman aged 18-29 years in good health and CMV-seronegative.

CDR3 nucleotides: TGTGCCAGTAGTACACAGGTCACCAAAGTCCCACGGCAGTACTTC. Its translation: CASSTQVTKVPRQYF. The chain carries TRBV19 and TRBJ2-7; tentative D call: TRBD1 (5 bases). Germline V CDR1 and CDR2: LNHDA, SQIVND (reference sequence). V shed 4 bases and J shed 9 bases, with 22 bases lying between them. The CDR3 contains 15 residues.